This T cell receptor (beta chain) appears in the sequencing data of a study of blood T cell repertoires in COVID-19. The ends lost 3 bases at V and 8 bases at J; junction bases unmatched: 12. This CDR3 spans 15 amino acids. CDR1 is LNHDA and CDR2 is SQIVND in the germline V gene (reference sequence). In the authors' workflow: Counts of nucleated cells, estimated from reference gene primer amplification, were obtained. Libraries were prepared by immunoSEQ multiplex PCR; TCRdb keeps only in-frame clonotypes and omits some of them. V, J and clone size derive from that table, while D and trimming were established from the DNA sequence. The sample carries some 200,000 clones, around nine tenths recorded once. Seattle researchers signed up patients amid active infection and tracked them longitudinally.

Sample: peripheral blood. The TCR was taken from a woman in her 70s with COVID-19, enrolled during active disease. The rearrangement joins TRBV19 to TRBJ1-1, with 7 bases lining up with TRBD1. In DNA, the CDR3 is TGTGCCAGTAGTATCGCCGGAGACAGGGTCACCGAAGCTTTCTTT. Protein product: CASSIAGDRVTEAFF.